This entry lists 9 T cell receptor beta chains sequenced from one sample in a study of response to subunit inactivated influenza vaccine. TCRdb recomputed calls from the RT-PCR reads with MiXCR, one row per CDR3 protein. Counted here are hundreds of thousands of distinct CDR3 sequences, about 25% occurring once; the ten biggest clones make up under 2.5%. The sample in question was CD4+ T cells sorted from PBMCs, obtained more than 4 days after vaccination. The receptors originated from a man aged 50 or older who received an inactivated influenza vaccine.

The V and J genes are TRBV20-1 and TRBJ2-7; a possible D gene is TRBD2 (6 bases). The CDR3 length is 14 residues. Deletions cut 1 base from V and 4 bases from J, with 14 bases between. The V gene's germline CDR1 is DFQATT and CDR2 SNEGSKA (reference sequence). CDR3 protein: CSARASGLPYEQYF. CDR3 bases: TGCAGTGCTAGAGCCTCGGGACTCCCATACGAGCAGTACTTC.

In its sample, this clonotype was seen a few times. V and J are TRBV6-2 or TRBV6-3 and TRBJ2-5; TRBD2 is a possible D gene (6 bases). Trimming cost V 2 bases and J 5 bases, with 21 bases left between them. This CDR3 has 17 residues. Germline V gene data show CDR1 as MNHEY and CDR2 as SVGEGT. CDR3 sequence reads: CASSYVVLRGEKETQYF. CDR3 nucleotide sequence: TGTGCCAGCAGTTACGTCGTTCTACGCGGGGAGAAGGAGACCCAGTACTTC.

The chain carries TRBV10-3 and TRBJ2-7; D not resolved. The CDR3 loop spans 15 amino acids. With 4 bases removed from V and 2 bases from J, the gap between germline ends came to 15 bases. The germline V gene has CDR1 ENHRY and CDR2 SYGVKD. The CDR3, as DNA: TGTGCCATCAGTGGGACCCAAAGGAGCGCCTACGAGCAGTACTTC. Translation gives CAISGTQRSAYEQYF.

The chain combines TRBV18 with TRBJ2-1, with D possibly being TRBD1 (6 bases). Germline-derived CDR1 and CDR2 are KGHSH and LQKENI. V was cut by 0 bases and J by 2 bases, with 11 bases left in between. This CDR3 comprises 16 residues. This CDR3 is CASSPPSRGPYNEQFF. CDR3 DNA: TGTGCCAGCTCACCACCGTCCAGGGGCCCCTACAATGAGCAGTTCTTC.

This clonotype was detected only a few times. This CDR3 reads CSPTGRTSTDTQYF. Written as DNA, the CDR3 is TGCAGCCCTACCGGGAGAACTAGCACAGATACGCAGTATTTT. The V call is TRBV20-1, the J call TRBJ2-3; a possible D gene is TRBD2 (6 bases). Germline loops: CDR1 DFQATT, CDR2 SNEGSKA (reference sequence). The CDR3 totals 14 residues.

As concerns this clonotype: One end of the junction does not line up with germline, which may come from a read error. V usage is TRBV7-6 and J usage is TRBJ1-6; D is perhaps TRBD1 (5 bases). The germline V gene encodes CDR1 SGHVS and CDR2 FNYEAQ. This CDR3 is 15 amino acids long. DNA of the CDR3: TGTGCCAGTAGCTTTCAAACAGGTCGGAATTCACCCCTCCACTTT. It codes for CASSFQTGRNSPLHF.

CDR3 coding DNA: TGTGCCAGCAGCGTACCCGGGACAGGGGCCCGCGAGCAGTACTTC. It specifies CASSVPGTGAREQYF. The chain couples TRBV7-2 to TRBJ2-7; 10 nucleotides align to TRBD1. With 5 bases clipped from V and 6 bases from J, the junction kept 10 bases outside the gene matches. This CDR3 is 15 amino acids long. Germline V gives CDR1 SGHTA, CDR2 FQGNSA. Combining the CDR3 with reference TRBV7-2 and TRBJ2-7 gives the whole variable domain GAGVSQSPSNKVTEKGKDVELRCDPISGHTALYWYRQSLGQGLEFLIYFQGNSAPDKSGLPSDRFSAERTGGSVSTLTIQRTQQEDSAVYLCASSVPGTGAREQYFGPGTRLTVT.

The chain combines TRBV6-1 with TRBJ2-7, with 12 bases identical to TRBD2. Germline V CDR1 and CDR2: MNHNS, SASEGT. V lost 5 bases, J lost 2 bases, and 4 bases stayed unmatched. CDR3 length equals 15 residues. DNA of the CDR3: TGTGCCAGCAGTCAGACTAGCGGGGGACCCTACGAGCAGTACTTC. This gives the protein CASSQTSGGPYEQYF.

This chain links TRBV10-3 with TRBJ2-7; TRBD1 might be the D (6 bases). V lost 10 bases, J lost 6 bases, and 16 bases lay in between. Germline values: CDR1 ENHRY, CDR2 SYGVKD. CDR3 length equals 12 residues. CDR3 loop: CATGQATSEQYF. The CDR3 region has the DNA TGTGCCACGGGACAAGCCACGTCCGAGCAGTACTTC.